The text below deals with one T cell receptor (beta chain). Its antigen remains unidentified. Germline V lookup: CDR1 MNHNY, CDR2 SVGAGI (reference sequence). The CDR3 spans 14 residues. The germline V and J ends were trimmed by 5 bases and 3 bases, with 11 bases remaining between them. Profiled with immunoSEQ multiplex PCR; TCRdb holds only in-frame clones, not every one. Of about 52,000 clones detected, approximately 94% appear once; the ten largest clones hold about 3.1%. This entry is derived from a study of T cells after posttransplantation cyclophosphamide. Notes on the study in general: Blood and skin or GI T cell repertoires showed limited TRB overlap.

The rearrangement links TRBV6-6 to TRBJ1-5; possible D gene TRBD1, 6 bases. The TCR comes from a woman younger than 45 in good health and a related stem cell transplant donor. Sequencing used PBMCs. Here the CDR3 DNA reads TGTGCCAGCAGTGATGGGGGCACCAATCAGCCCCAGCATTTT. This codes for CASSDGGTNQPQHF.